The present T cell receptor beta chain was sequenced within a study of OX40 agonist ivuxolimab in advanced cancers. Whole-study context: Recorded diagnoses for dose-escalation patients were hepatocellular carcinoma, melanoma, renal cell or head and neck cancer.

V lost 1 base and J 3 bases, leaving 13 bases between the germline ends. This CDR3 comprises 15 residues. Germline V gene lookup returns CDR1 LNHDA and CDR2 SQIVND (reference sequence). Assay used: immunoSEQ multiplex PCR; TCRdb lists only in-frame clones, some missing. The profile shows 50,000 or so clones, roughly 78% of them singletons. This sequence joins TRBV19 and TRBJ2-7; D remains ambiguous. The sequenced sample was CD4+ or CD8+ T cells sorted from blood, obtained in a trial of the OX40 agonist ivuxolimab. The TCR originated in an adult with an advanced solid tumor such as melanoma, head and neck, liver or kidney cancer. CDR3 amino acids: CASSIGSGGFYEQYF. The CDR3 coding sequence is TGTGCCAGTAGTATAGGGTCCGGTGGGTTCTACGAGCAGTACTTC.